The 32 T cell receptor beta chains presented below share a single source sample, sequenced in a study of T-cell reconstitution after alpha-beta-depleted transplantation in children. Preparation of the TCRbeta library was carried out with unique molecular identifiers. TCRdb reanalysed the PCR reads using MiXCR and keeps one entry per CDR3 protein. The sample lists about 980,000 distinct CDR3 sequences; about 31% were seen once. The sample was PBMCs, mostly from graft donor cells, taken 360 days after TCRalphabeta/CD19-depleted stem cell transplant. The receptors stem from a boy younger than two who had a stem cell transplant for SCID, so the T cells may come from the graft donor.

The rearrangement joins TRBV6-1 to TRBJ2-7; D tentatively fits TRBD1 or TRBD2 (6 bases each). This CDR3 has 15 amino acids. Germline V lookup: CDR1 MNHNS, CDR2 SASEGT. Trimming took 1 base from V and 5 from J, leaving 15 bases between them. CDR3 loop: CASSEVFKGEDEQYF. The CDR3 DNA follows: TGTGCCAGCAGTGAAGTATTTAAGGGGGAGGACGAGCAGTACTTC.

The chain couples TRBV10-1 to TRBJ2-7; D uncertain. Germline V gene sequence: CDR1 WNHNN, CDR2 SYGVQD (reference sequence). This CDR3 has 15 residues. Deletions cut 8 bases from V and 7 bases from J, with 24 bases between. CDR3 region: CASLSTQGGKNEQYF. DNA of the CDR3: TGCGCCAGCCTTTCCACGCAAGGCGGTAAGAATGAGCAGTACTTC.

The rearrangement links TRBV6-2 or TRBV6-3 to TRBJ2-1; 11 nucleotides agree with TRBD1. V shed 6 bases and J 8 bases; nucleotides not matched to a gene: 6. Germline values: CDR1 MNHEY, CDR2 SVGEGT. The CDR3 covers 14 residues. The CDR3 region is CASSKGQGADEQFF. CDR3 bases: TGTGCCAGCAGCAAAGGACAGGGGGCGGATGAGCAGTTCTTC.

The chain uses TRBV9 and TRBJ2-4; a possible D gene is TRBD2 (7 bases). This CDR3 has 14 amino acids. Deletions cut 0 bases from V and 8 bases from J, with 12 bases between. CDR1 is SGDLS, CDR2 YYNGEE, per germline. The CDR3 is CASSVGGAGDIQYF. In DNA, the CDR3 is TGTGCCAGCAGCGTAGGGGGGGCGGGAGACATTCAGTACTTC.

The rearrangement uses TRBV20-1 and TRBJ2-7, with 9 bases that match TRBD1. Germline CDR1 and CDR2: DFQATT and SNEGSKA (reference sequence). The CDR3 is 18 amino acids. Losses at the gene ends were 0 bases for V and 1 base for J; bases not matched to a gene: 13. Here the CDR3 reads CSARDLGPGTGLSYEQYF. For the CDR3, the DNA is TGCAGTGCTAGAGATCTCGGTCCCGGGACAGGGCTATCCTACGAGCAGTACTTC.

This clonotype has a handful of counts. The CDR3 DNA follows: TGTGCCAGCAGTACCTCGCCGGACACGACGTACCAAGAGACCCAGTACTTC. This gives the protein CASSTSPDTTYQETQYF. V usage is TRBV28 and J usage is TRBJ2-5, with D possibly being TRBD1 (5 bases). V was shortened by 5 bases and J by 0 bases, with 19 bases between the two germline ends. CDR3 length equals 17 residues. Germline CDR1 MDHEN, CDR2 SYDVKM.

The chain links TRBV12-3 or TRBV12-4 to TRBJ2-3; 9 nucleotides line up with TRBD2. The CDR3 runs to 16 residues. After removal of 4 bases from V and 1 base from J, the junction contained 6 bases not matched to a gene. CDR3 sequence: CASSSPGLAGTDTQYF. As DNA, the CDR3 is TGTGCCAGCAGTTCCCCGGGACTAGCAGGCACAGATACGCAGTATTTT.

This clonotype was detected many times. The rearrangement uses TRBV2 and TRBJ2-1; 7 positions match TRBD2. CDR1 and CDR2 from the germline V gene are SNHLY and FYNNEI. Germline trimming cut 4 bases from V and 8 bases from J; bases unmatched to any gene: 5. CDR3 length: 13 residues. CDR3 residues: CASSVGGWDEQFF. CDR3 nucleotides: TGTGCCAGCAGTGTGGGAGGGTGGGATGAGCAGTTCTTC.

Points on this clonotype: This sequence may be a read error, since a much larger clone differs from it by one base. The chain combines TRBV18 with TRBJ2-7; 8 nucleotides match TRBD1. The CDR3 is made up of 14 amino acids. Per the germline V gene, CDR1 is KGHSH and CDR2 is LQKENI. The CDR3: CASSLSTGVYEQNF. The CDR3 coding sequence is TGTGCCAGCTCACTATCGACAGGGGTTTACGAGCAGAACTTC. Using reference TRBV18 and TRBJ2-7 for the parts outside the CDR3, the full variable domain is NAGVMQNPRHLVRRRGQEARLRCSPMKGHSHVYWYRQLPEEGLKFMVYLQKENIIDESGMPKERFSAEFPKEGPSILRIQQVVRGDSAAYFCASSLSTGVYEQNFGPGTRLTVT.

The V call is TRBV3-1, the J call TRBJ2-3; 7 bases map to TRBD1. V trimming: 0 bases; J trimming: 0 bases; junction bases outside the gene matches: 3. The CDR3 covers 16 residues. Germline V gene lookup returns CDR1 LGHDT and CDR2 YNNKEL (reference sequence). CDR3 bases: TGTGCCAGCAGCCAAGATGAGGGGGCTAGCACAGATACGCAGTATTTT. Its translation: CASSQDEGASTDTQYF.

This chain connects TRBV3-1 to TRBJ1-1, with 7 bases that match TRBD1. From germline, CDR1 is LGHDT and CDR2 YNNKEL (reference sequence). This CDR3 has 17 amino acids. Unmatched junction bases numbered 12, after V lost 0 bases and J lost 5 bases. Here the CDR3 DNA reads TGTGCCAGCAGCCAAGATCCCTACGACAGGGCGGGGACTGAAGCTTTCTTT. Its protein is CASSQDPYDRAGTEAFF.

This clonotype was counted ten times or more. The chain links TRBV20-1 to TRBJ1-1, with a possible D match to TRBD1 (5 bases). This CDR3 is 15 amino acids long. Trimming took 1 base from V and 0 from J, leaving 12 bases between them. Germline CDR1 DFQATT, CDR2 SNEGSKA (reference sequence). CDR3 nucleotide sequence: TGCAGTGCTAGAGCCCCCGGGACGGTGAACACTGAAGCTTTCTTT. It translates to CSARAPGTVNTEAFF.

This sequence joins TRBV7-8 and TRBJ2-1; TRBD2 agrees at 8 bases. V trimming: 6 bases; J trimming: 3 bases; junction bases outside the gene matches: 7. Per the germline V gene, CDR1 is SGHVS and CDR2 is FQNEAQ. The CDR3 runs to 15 residues. The CDR3 coding sequence is TGTGCCAGCAGACCCCGGGGGGGCCTCTACAATGAGCAGTTCTTC. Its translation: CASRPRGGLYNEQFF.

CDR3 in DNA: TGTGCCAGCATTGGAGGGGGGCGGGAGACAAGTAATGAGCAGTTCTTC. Its translation: CASIGGGRETSNEQFF. The chain employs TRBV28 and TRBJ2-1, with D perhaps TRBD2 (7 bases). The CDR3 covers 16 residues. Trimming cost V 7 bases and J 7 bases, with 23 bases left between them. Germline CDR1 reads MDHEN; CDR2 reads SYDVKM.

The J gene is TRBJ1-1, the V gene TRBV4-2; D remains ambiguous. With 0 bases removed from V and 0 bases from J, the gap between germline ends came to 14 bases. There are 17 residues in the CDR3. The V gene's germline CDR1 is LGHNA and CDR2 YNFKEQ. The CDR3 nucleotides read TGTGCCAGCAGCCAAGACGAGATAAGTCGTTTGAACACTGAAGCTTTCTTT. This sequence encodes CASSQDEISRLNTEAFF.

The rearrangement links TRBV25-1 to TRBJ2-3; the D call may be TRBD1 or TRBD2 (5 bases each). The V and J ends lost 3 bases and 6 bases respectively, with 13 bases between them. The CDR3 is 14 amino acids. Germline loops: CDR1 MGHDK, CDR2 SYGVNS. DNA of the CDR3: TGTGCCAGCAGTGATTGGGACGGCAGGGATACGCAGTATTTT. The encoded protein is CASSDWDGRDTQYF. Variable domain in full (rest from reference TRBV25-1 and TRBJ2-3): EADIYQTPRYLVIGTGKKITLECSQTMGHDKMYWYQQDPGMELHLIHYSYGVNSTEKGDLSSESTVSRIRTEHFPLTLESARPSHTSQYLCASSDWDGRDTQYFGPGTRLTVL.

The J gene is TRBJ1-5, the V gene TRBV5-1; TRBD1 is a possible D gene (5 bases). In germline, CDR1 is SGHRS, CDR2 YFSETQ. Trimming stripped 3 bases from V and 1 base from J, with 11 bases between. The CDR3 has 15 residues. CDR3 DNA: TGCGCCAGCAGCTCCGAGGGGATGAGCAATCAGCCCCAGCATTTT. Translated, it gives CASSSEGMSNQPQHF.

This clonotype was seen only a few times. The chain is built from TRBV12-3 or TRBV12-4 and TRBJ1-2; 12 bases line up with TRBD1. The V and J ends lost 5 bases and 4 bases, in that order; junction bases with no gene match: 20. CDR3 length: 20 amino acids. The CDR3 reads CASSALRDRGRIGTIYGYTF. As DNA, the CDR3 is TGTGCCAGCAGTGCCCTCCGGGACAGGGGGCGCATAGGAACTATCTATGGCTACACCTTC.

This clonotype was found a few times. CDR3 DNA sequence: TGTGCCAGTATGGGGGCCGACAGGGCGTCACACAATGAGCAGTTCTTC. Protein sequence: CASMGADRASHNEQFF. The J gene is TRBJ2-1, the V gene TRBV19; 7 bases match TRBD1. Germline lookup yields CDR1 LNHDA and CDR2 SQIVND (reference sequence). This CDR3 comprises 16 residues. V lost 7 bases and J lost 5; bases outside the gene matches: 14.

Here the CDR3 reads CSVEDLAGGLVGELFF. As DNA, the CDR3 is TGCAGCGTTGAAGATCTAGCGGGGGGGCTTGTCGGGGAGCTGTTTTTT. V usage is TRBV29-1 and J usage is TRBJ2-2, with TRBD2 matching over 12 bases. The germline gives CDR1 SQVTM, CDR2 ANQGSEA. Trimming removed 0 bases from V and 7 bases from J; junction bases left unmatched: 6. The CDR3 is made up of 16 amino acids.

This clonotype was observed at least ten times. The CDR3 loop reads CASRGQSNTEAFF. CDR3 nucleotide sequence: TGCGCCAGCAGGGGACAGAGTAACACTGAAGCTTTCTTT. The chain joins TRBV10-2 to TRBJ1-1; the match to TRBD1 covers 7 bases. Germline loops: CDR1 WSHSY, CDR2 SAAADI. Trimming cost V 6 bases and J 2 bases; bases outside gene matches: 3. CDR3 length equals 13 residues.

This clonotype was observed a few times. J is TRBJ1-6 and V is TRBV15; D unresolved. Trimming took off 4 bases at V and 0 bases at J, with 10 bases between the two ends. The CDR3 contains 16 residues. CDR1 is LNHNV and CDR2 is YYDKDF in the germline V gene (reference sequence). The CDR3 nucleotides read TGTGCCACCAGCAAAGGAGACGGCTCCTATAATTCACCCCTCCACTTT. The encoded protein is CATSKGDGSYNSPLHF.

This clonotype has a handful of counts. The V gene is TRBV15, the J gene TRBJ1-1; perhaps TRBD1 as D (6 bases). V lost 3 bases and J lost 0, with 14 bases in between. From germline, CDR1 is LNHNV and CDR2 YYDKDF (reference sequence). The CDR3 runs to 16 residues. The CDR3 region is CATSRGWGGMNTEAFF. DNA for the CDR3: TGTGCCACCAGCAGGGGTTGGGGGGGCATGAACACTGAAGCTTTCTTT.

This clonotype was detected many times. The rearrangement links TRBV18 to TRBJ1-1; 10 nucleotides line up with TRBD1. The length of the CDR3 is 15 residues. The V segment lost 6 bases and the J segment 5 bases; nucleotides outside the gene matches: 9. Germline CDR1 reads KGHSH; CDR2 reads LQKENI. The CDR3 sequence: CASSPSPGQGTEAFF. The CDR3 DNA reads as TGTGCCAGCTCGCCCTCTCCGGGACAGGGGACTGAAGCTTTCTTT.

The V call is TRBV27, the J call TRBJ1-6; TRBD1 might be the D (6 bases). The CDR3 contains 17 residues. Germline V gene lookup returns CDR1 MNHEY and CDR2 SMNVEV (reference sequence). Between the trimmed V and J ends, which lost 4 bases and 0 bases, there was a span of 13 bases. The CDR3 is CASSSTGRSSYNSPLHF. The CDR3 nucleotides read TGTGCCAGCAGTTCAACAGGGCGCAGCTCCTATAATTCACCCCTCCACTTT.

The chain is built from TRBV20-1 and TRBJ2-7; 8 bases map to TRBD1. The germline V gene encodes CDR1 DFQATT and CDR2 SNEGSKA (reference sequence). J was trimmed by 5 bases and V by 2 bases; bases with no gene match: 5. The CDR3 spans 13 residues. The CDR3 coding sequence is TGCAGTGCTAGACAGGGGGCGCGGCACGAGCAGTACTTC. Residues: CSARQGARHEQYF.

The chain joins TRBV5-1 to TRBJ1-1; possible D gene TRBD1, 5 bases. The length of the CDR3 is 14 residues. CDR1 is SGHRS, CDR2 YFSETQ, per germline. Trimming pared 2 bases from V and 5 bases from J, leaving 13 bases between. The CDR3 region is CASSFQGEGTEAFF. In DNA, the CDR3 is TGCGCCAGCAGCTTCCAGGGTGAGGGGACTGAAGCTTTCTTT.

This clonotype turned up a few times. The V gene is TRBV9, the J gene TRBJ2-7, with TRBD1 matching 10 bases. V shed 2 bases and J 0 bases; nucleotides not matched to a gene: 5. This CDR3 contains 16 residues. Germline values: CDR1 SGDLS, CDR2 YYNGEE. CDR3 nucleotides: TGTGCCAGCAGCGTTGCCGGGACAGGGGCCTCCTACGAGCAGTACTTC. Translated, it gives CASSVAGTGASYEQYF. The complete variable domain, with remaining parts taken from reference TRBV9 and TRBJ2-7, reads DSGVTQTPKHLITATGQRVTLRCSPRSGDLSVYWYQQSLDQGLQFLIQYYNGEERAKGNILERFSAQQFPDLHSELNLSSLELGDSALYFCASSVAGTGASYEQYFGPGTRLTVT.

There are many counts of this clonotype. The rearrangement links TRBV4-1 to TRBJ2-5, with D perhaps matching TRBD2 (6 bases). This CDR3 contains 17 residues. V lost 0 bases and J 11 bases, leaving 25 bases between the germline ends. The V gene's germline CDR1 is MGHRA and CDR2 YSYEKL. Here the CDR3 reads CASSQDRFEEGLRPQYF. The CDR3 DNA follows: TGCGCCAGCAGCCAAGATCGTTTTGAGGAGGGACTCAGGCCACAGTACTTC.

The chain employs TRBV5-1 and TRBJ2-5; TRBD1 is a possible D gene (6 bases). CDR1 SGHRS and CDR2 YFSETQ come from the germline V gene. The CDR3 is 14 amino acids. Trimming shortened V by 1 base and J by 3 bases, and 10 bases separated the two germline ends. Here the CDR3 reads CASSLWTEEETQYF. The DNA for the CDR3 is TGCGCCAGCAGCTTGTGGACAGAAGAAGAGACCCAGTACTTC.

CDR3 bases: TGTGCCATCAAAAGTGCCGGGACAGAGAATTCACCCCTCCACTTT. Encoded protein: CAIKSAGTENSPLHF. The rearrangement links TRBV10-3 to TRBJ1-6; 7 bases are a match to TRBD1. CDR1 is ENHRY and CDR2 is SYGVKD in the germline V gene. V was pared by 7 bases and J by 7 bases, with 10 bases of the junction left unmatched. The CDR3 consists of 15 residues.

This clonotype turned up a few times. This rearrangement joins TRBV20-1 to TRBJ2-7; 7 bases agree with TRBD1. CDR1 DFQATT and CDR2 SNEGSKA come from the germline V gene (reference sequence). The V and J ends lost 2 bases and 0 bases, in that order; junction bases with no gene match: 7. The CDR3 spans 15 residues. The CDR3 bases are TGCAGTGCTAGACGGAAGGACAGGAGCTCCTACGAGCAGTACTTC. It is translated as CSARRKDRSSYEQYF.